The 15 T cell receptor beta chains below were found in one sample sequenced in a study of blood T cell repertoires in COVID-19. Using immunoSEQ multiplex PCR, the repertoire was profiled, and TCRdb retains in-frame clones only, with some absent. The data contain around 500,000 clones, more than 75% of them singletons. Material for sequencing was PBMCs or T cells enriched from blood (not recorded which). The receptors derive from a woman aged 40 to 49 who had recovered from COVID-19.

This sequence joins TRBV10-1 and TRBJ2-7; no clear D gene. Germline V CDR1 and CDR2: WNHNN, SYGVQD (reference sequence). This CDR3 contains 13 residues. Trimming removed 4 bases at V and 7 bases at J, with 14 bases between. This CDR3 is CASSVYSLGEQYF. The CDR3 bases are TGCGCCAGCAGTGTGTACAGTCTCGGAGAGCAGTACTTC.

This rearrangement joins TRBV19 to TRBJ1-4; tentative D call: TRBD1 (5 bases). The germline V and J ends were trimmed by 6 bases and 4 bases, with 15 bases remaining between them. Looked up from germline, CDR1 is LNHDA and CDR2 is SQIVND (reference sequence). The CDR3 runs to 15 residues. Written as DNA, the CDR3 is TGTGCCAGTAGGGAAGTTACAGGTTTTAATGAAAAACTGTTTTTT. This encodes CASREVTGFNEKLFF. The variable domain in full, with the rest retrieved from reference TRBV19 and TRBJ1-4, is DGGITQSPKYLFRKEGQNVTLSCEQNLNHDAMYWYRQDPGQGLRLIYYSQIVNDFQKGDIAEGYSVSREKKESFPLTVTSAQKNPTAFYLCASREVTGFNEKLFFGSGTQLSVL.

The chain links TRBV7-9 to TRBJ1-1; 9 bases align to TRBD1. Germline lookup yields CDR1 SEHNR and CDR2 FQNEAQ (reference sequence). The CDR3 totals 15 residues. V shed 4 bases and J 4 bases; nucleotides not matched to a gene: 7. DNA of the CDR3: TGTGCCAGCAGCTCCGGGACAGGGTATGTCACTGAAGCTTTCTTT. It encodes CASSSGTGYVTEAFF.

The CDR3 DNA follows: TGTGCCAGTAGTATACCCAACTCTGGGGCCAACGTCCTGACTTTC. Translated: CASSIPNSGANVLTF. J is TRBJ2-6 and V is TRBV19; D not certain. Germline-derived CDR1 and CDR2 are LNHDA and SQIVND (reference sequence). V shed 2 bases and J shed 0 bases, with 5 bases lying between them. The CDR3 runs to 15 residues. The whole variable domain, filled in from reference TRBV19 and TRBJ2-6, reads DGGITQSPKYLFRKEGQNVTLSCEQNLNHDAMYWYRQDPGQGLRLIYYSQIVNDFQKGDIAEGYSVSREKKESFPLTVTSAQKNPTAFYLCASSIPNSGANVLTFGAGSRLTVL.

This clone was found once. In nucleotides, the CDR3 is TGTGCCAGTAGTATAGTCGTCCAAGAGACCCAGTACTTC. Its protein is CASSIVVQETQYF. The chain is built from TRBV19 and TRBJ2-5; D unresolved. The CDR3 length is 13 residues. CDR1 is LNHDA and CDR2 is SQIVND in the germline V gene (reference sequence). Trimming removed 1 base at V and 1 base at J, with 4 bases between. The whole variable domain, filled in from reference TRBV19 and TRBJ2-5, reads DGGITQSPKYLFRKEGQNVTLSCEQNLNHDAMYWYRQDPGQGLRLIYYSQIVNDFQKGDIAEGYSVSREKKESFPLTVTSAQKNPTAFYLCASSIVVQETQYFGPGTRLLVL.

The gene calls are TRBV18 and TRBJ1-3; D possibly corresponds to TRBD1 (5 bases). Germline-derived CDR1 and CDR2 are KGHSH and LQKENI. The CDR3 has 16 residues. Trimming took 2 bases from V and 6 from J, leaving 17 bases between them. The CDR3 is CASSPGGEKIENTIYF. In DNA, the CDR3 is TGTGCCAGCTCACCAGGAGGGGAGAAGATAGAAAACACCATATATTTT.

In nucleotides, the CDR3 is TGTGCCAGCAGCTTAGCCCAGTATTCACCCCTCCACTTT. Protein: CASSLAQYSPLHF. The chain has TRBV7-9 and TRBJ1-6; no reliable D call. Trimming removed 0 bases from V and 8 bases from J, with 5 bases in between. The CDR3 runs to 13 residues. Germline V gene sequence: CDR1 SEHNR, CDR2 FQNEAQ (reference sequence).

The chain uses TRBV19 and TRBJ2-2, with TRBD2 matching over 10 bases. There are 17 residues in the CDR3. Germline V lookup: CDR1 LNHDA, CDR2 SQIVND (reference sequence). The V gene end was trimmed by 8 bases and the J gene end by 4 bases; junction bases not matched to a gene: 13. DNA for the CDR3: TGTGCCAGTCGAACACCCTCTAGCGGGAGACCCACCGGGGAGCTGTTTTTT. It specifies CASRTPSSGRPTGELFF.

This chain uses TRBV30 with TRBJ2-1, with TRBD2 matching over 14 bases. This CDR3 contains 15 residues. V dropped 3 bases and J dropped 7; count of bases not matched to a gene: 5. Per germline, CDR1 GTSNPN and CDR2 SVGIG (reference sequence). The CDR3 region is CAWSEGLAGVNEQFF. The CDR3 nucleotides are TGTGCCTGGAGCGAGGGACTAGCGGGAGTGAATGAGCAGTTCTTC.

The CDR3 DNA sequence: TGTGCCACCAGCAGAGATGGGGACAGGGGACGAACTGAAGCTTTCTTT. Protein product: CATSRDGDRGRTEAFF. The V and J genes are TRBV15 and TRBJ1-1, with 10 nucleotides matching TRBD1. Losses at the gene ends were 0 bases for V and 5 bases for J; bases not matched to a gene: 6. In germline, CDR1 is LNHNV, CDR2 YYDKDF (reference sequence). The CDR3 extends over 16 amino acids.

DNA of the CDR3: TGTGCCAGTAGAGGCATGGGCGGAAACACCATATATTTT. This sequence encodes CASRGMGGNTIYF. This sequence joins TRBV19 and TRBJ1-3; no reliable D call. CDR3 length equals 13 residues. From germline, CDR1 is LNHDA and CDR2 SQIVND (reference sequence). The V end lost 6 bases, the J end lost 4 bases, and 10 bases lay between the germline ends.

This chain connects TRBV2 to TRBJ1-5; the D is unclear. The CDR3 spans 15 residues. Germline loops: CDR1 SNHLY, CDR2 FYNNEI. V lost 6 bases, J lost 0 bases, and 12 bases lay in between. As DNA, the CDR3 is TGTGCCAGCAGCCTTACAGAGTATAGCAATCAGCCCCAGCATTTT. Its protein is CASSLTEYSNQPQHF.

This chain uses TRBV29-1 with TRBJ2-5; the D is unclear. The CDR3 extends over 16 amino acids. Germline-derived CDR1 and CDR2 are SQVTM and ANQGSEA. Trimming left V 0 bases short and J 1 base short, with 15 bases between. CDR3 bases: TGCAGCGTTGAAGATCCCCAGTTTGGGCCCCAAGAGACCCAGTACTTC. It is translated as CSVEDPQFGPQETQYF.

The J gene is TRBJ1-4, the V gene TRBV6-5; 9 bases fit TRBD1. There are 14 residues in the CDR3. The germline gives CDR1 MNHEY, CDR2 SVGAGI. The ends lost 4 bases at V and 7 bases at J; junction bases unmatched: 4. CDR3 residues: CASSWGQGGEKLFF. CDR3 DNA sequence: TGTGCCAGCAGTTGGGGACAGGGCGGTGAAAAACTGTTTTTT.

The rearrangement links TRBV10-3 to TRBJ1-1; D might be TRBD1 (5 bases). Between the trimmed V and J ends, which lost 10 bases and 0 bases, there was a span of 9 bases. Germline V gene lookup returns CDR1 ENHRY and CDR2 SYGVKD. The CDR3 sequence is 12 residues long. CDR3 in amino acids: CATGGVNTEAFF. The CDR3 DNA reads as TGTGCCACCGGAGGGGTGAACACTGAAGCTTTCTTT.